The 13 T cell receptor beta chains below all came from one sample that was sequenced in a study of T cell repertoires in cytomegalovirus infection. One entry per CDR3 protein, called by TCRdb with MiXCR from the reads. This repertoire shows about 490,000 distinct CDR3 sequences, about 10% found once; its top ten account for roughly 10%. Sequencing was performed on PBMCs. Receptor source: a human donor in good health (CMV status not recorded). Some clones in this sample may be carry-over from other donors' samples.

The chain couples TRBV5-6 to TRBJ1-2; 7 bases are shared with TRBD1. The CDR3 loop spans 13 amino acids. Trimming removed 4 bases from V and 4 bases from J; junction bases left unmatched: 4. The germline V gene has CDR1 SGHDT and CDR2 YYEEEE. The CDR3 is CASSGGTVYGYTF. In DNA, the CDR3 is TGTGCCAGCAGCGGCGGGACAGTCTATGGCTACACCTTC. The full variable domain, rest sourced from reference TRBV5-6 and TRBJ1-2, is DAGVTQSPTHLIKTRGQQVTLRCSPKSGHDTVSWYQQALGQGPQFIFQYYEEEERQRGNFPDRFSGHQFPNYSSELNVNALLLGDSALYLCASSGGTVYGYTFGSGTRLTVV.

This clonotype was seen repeatedly, ten times or more. The rearrangement joins TRBV28 to TRBJ1-1; D is unresolved. Trimming removed 6 bases from V and 4 bases from J, with 12 bases in between. CDR1 is MDHEN, CDR2 SYDVKM, per germline. The CDR3 length is 13 residues. CDR3 sequence reads: CASRPYLRTEAFF. The CDR3 nucleotides read TGTGCCAGCAGACCGTACCTTCGCACTGAAGCTTTCTTT.

As to this clonotype: Possible read error: a much larger clone is one base away. The chain joins TRBV6-1 to TRBJ1-5, with TRBD1 identical over 7 bases. This CDR3 contains 13 residues. Looked up from germline, CDR1 is MNHNS and CDR2 is SASEGT. The CDR3 sequence is CTSRLDRRGPQHF. CDR3 coding DNA: TGTACCAGCAGATTGGACAGGCGAGGGCCCCAGCATTTT.

At least ten counts were recorded for this clonotype. The rearrangement uses TRBV28 and TRBJ2-3; possibly TRBD1 or TRBD2 for D (5 bases each). This CDR3 is built from 15 residues. Germline V gene lookup returns CDR1 MDHEN and CDR2 SYDVKM. The V and J ends lost 0 bases and 0 bases respectively, with 7 bases between them. The CDR3 loop reads CASSLWGTSTDTQYF. CDR3 coding DNA: TGTGCCAGCAGTTTATGGGGGACCAGCACAGATACGCAGTATTTT. Full variable domain (missing parts from reference TRBV28 and TRBJ2-3): DVKVTQSSRYLVKRTGEKVFLECVQDMDHENMFWYRQDPGLGLRLIYFSYDVKMKEKGDIPEGYSVSREKKERFSLILESASTNQTSMYLCASSLWGTSTDTQYFGPGTRLTVL.

The chain joins TRBV19 to TRBJ2-5, with 8 bases fitting TRBD1. V was clipped by 6 bases and J by 2 bases; unmatched bases: 11. Germline V gives CDR1 LNHDA, CDR2 SQIVND (reference sequence). This CDR3 is built from 16 residues. CDR3 nucleotides: TGTGCCAGTAGCAAGATACAGGGGGTTAGTCAAGAGACCCAGTACTTC. Its protein product is CASSKIQGVSQETQYF.

This clonotype appeared many times. The chain carries TRBV20-1 and TRBJ1-2; 7 positions agree with TRBD1. Per germline, CDR1 DFQATT and CDR2 SNEGSKA (reference sequence). Trimming at V came to 4 bases and at J to 4 bases, leaving 9 bases not matched to a gene. This CDR3 spans 14 amino acids. For the CDR3, the DNA is TGCAGTGCTATAAAAGGGGGCGCGGGCTATGGCTACACCTTC. Its translation is CSAIKGGAGYGYTF.

This clonotype was recorded many times. The rearrangement links TRBV20-1 to TRBJ2-1; TRBD2 agrees at 11 bases. Looked up from germline, CDR1 is DFQATT and CDR2 is SNEGSKA (reference sequence). V shed 0 bases and J 3 bases; nucleotides not matched to a gene: 10. This CDR3 has 18 amino acids. The CDR3 protein is CSARDGLAGGRFYNEQFF. CDR3 sequence (DNA): TGCAGTGCTAGAGATGGGCTAGCGGGGGGCCGGTTCTACAATGAGCAGTTCTTC.

The chain recombines TRBV29-1 with TRBJ1-2; D gene uncertain. Germline CDR1 reads SQVTM; CDR2 reads ANQGSEA. This CDR3 contains 12 residues. Trimming took off 4 bases at V and 0 bases at J, with 6 bases between the two ends. CDR3 coding DNA: TGCAGCGTTGTGTTGGCTAACTATGGCTACACCTTC. Amino acid sequence: CSVVLANYGYTF. Based on the CDR3 plus reference TRBV29-1 and TRBJ1-2, the full variable domain is SAVISQKPSRDICQRGTSLTIQCQVDSQVTMMFWYRQQPGQSLTLIATANQGSEATYESGFVIDKFPISRPNLTFSTLTVSNMSPEDSSIYLCSVVLANYGYTFGSGTRLTVV.

This chain connects TRBV5-1 to TRBJ2-7, with D unclear. CDR3 size: 12 residues. Per germline, CDR1 SGHRS and CDR2 YFSETQ. V dropped 1 base and J dropped 5 bases, with 7 bases sitting between them. CDR3 region: CASSLNSHEQYF. The CDR3 DNA is TGCGCCAGCAGCTTGAACAGTCACGAGCAGTACTTC.

The table lists this clonotype with many counts. The V gene is TRBV13, the J gene TRBJ1-2; TRBD1 agrees at 7 bases. V gave up 5 bases and J gave up 10 bases; unmatched junction bases: 19. This CDR3 region has 16 residues. CDR1 PRHDT and CDR2 FYEKMQ come from the germline V gene (reference sequence). CDR3 in amino acids: CASSEGTAAQFSSYTF. The DNA of the CDR3 is TGTGCCAGCAGCGAAGGGACAGCGGCCCAGTTTTCATCCTACACCTTC.

This clonotype was counted a few times. V gene TRBV9 combines with J gene TRBJ1-5, with D hard to call. Trimming stripped 0 bases from V and 7 bases from J, with 8 bases between. CDR1 is SGDLS, CDR2 YYNGEE, per germline. This CDR3 spans 13 amino acids. CDR3 region: CASSVDGGQPQHF. The CDR3 nucleotides read TGTGCCAGCAGCGTAGATGGTGGACAGCCCCAGCATTTT.

This clonotype has ten or more counts. The chain couples TRBV7-8 to TRBJ2-4; weak D call: TRBD2 (6 bases). The CDR3 loop spans 16 amino acids. Germline CDR1 SGHVS, CDR2 FQNEAQ. Between the trimmed V and J ends, which lost 2 bases and 3 bases, there was a span of 14 bases. CDR3 sequence (DNA): TGTGCCAGCAGCTTAAGAGGACCCGGGGGCAAAAACATTCAGTACTTC. The encoded protein is CASSLRGPGGKNIQYF.

In its sample, this clonotype was seen many times. The V gene is TRBV5-5, the J gene TRBJ2-7, with TRBD1 matching 9 bases. The CDR3 contains 16 residues. V shed 3 bases and J 1 base; nucleotides not matched to a gene: 8. Germline CDR1 SGHKS, CDR2 YYEKEE (reference sequence). Written as DNA, the CDR3 is TGTGCCAGCAGCTCAACTCCGGGACAGGGATCCTACGAGCAGTACTTC. Translating gives CASSSTPGQGSYEQYF. Complete variable domain (other parts from reference TRBV5-5 and TRBJ2-7): DAGVTQSPTHLIKTRGQQVTLRCSPISGHKSVSWYQQVLGQGPQFIFQYYEKEERGRGNFPDRFSARQFPNYSSELNVNALLLGDSALYLCASSSTPGQGSYEQYFGPGTRLTVT.